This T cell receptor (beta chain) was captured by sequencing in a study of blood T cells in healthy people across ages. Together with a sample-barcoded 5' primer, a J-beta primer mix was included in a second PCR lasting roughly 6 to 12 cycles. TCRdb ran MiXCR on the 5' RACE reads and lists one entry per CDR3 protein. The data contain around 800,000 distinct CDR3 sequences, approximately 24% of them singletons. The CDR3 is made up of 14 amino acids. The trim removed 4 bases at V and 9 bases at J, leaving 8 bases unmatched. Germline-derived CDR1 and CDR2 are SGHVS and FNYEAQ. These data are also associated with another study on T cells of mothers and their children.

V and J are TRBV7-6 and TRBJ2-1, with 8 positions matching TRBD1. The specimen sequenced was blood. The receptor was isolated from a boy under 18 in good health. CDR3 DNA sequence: TGTGCCAGCAGCTCCTCGACAGGGGATACTGAGCAGTTCTTC. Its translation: CASSSSTGDTEQFF.